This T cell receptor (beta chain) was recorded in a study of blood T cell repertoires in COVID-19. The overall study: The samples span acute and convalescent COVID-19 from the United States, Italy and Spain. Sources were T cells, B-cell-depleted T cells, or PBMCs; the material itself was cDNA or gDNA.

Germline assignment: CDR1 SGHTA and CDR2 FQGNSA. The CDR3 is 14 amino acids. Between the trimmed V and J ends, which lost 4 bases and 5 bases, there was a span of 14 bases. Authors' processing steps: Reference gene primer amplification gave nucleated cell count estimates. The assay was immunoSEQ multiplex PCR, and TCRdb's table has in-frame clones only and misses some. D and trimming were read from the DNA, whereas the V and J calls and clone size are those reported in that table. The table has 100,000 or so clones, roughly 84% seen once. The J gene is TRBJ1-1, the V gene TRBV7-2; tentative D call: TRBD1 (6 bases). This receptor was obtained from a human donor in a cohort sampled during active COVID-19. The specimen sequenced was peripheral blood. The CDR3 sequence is CASSSEGGGTEAFF. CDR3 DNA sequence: TGTGCCAGCAGCTCAGAAGGGGGAGGGACTGAAGCTTTCTTT.